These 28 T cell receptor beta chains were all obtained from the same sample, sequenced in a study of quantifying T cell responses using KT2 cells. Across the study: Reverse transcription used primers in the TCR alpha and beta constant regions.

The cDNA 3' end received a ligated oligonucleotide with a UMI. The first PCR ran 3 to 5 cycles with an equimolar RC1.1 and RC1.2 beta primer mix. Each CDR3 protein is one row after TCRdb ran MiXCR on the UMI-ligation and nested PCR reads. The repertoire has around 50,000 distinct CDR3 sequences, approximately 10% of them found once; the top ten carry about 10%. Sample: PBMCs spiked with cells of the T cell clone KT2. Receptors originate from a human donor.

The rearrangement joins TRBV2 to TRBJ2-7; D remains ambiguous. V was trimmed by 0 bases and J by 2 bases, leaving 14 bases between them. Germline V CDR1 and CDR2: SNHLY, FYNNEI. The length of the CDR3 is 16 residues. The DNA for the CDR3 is TGTGCCAGCAGTGAAGCTCAGTCCGACCATCCCTACGAGCAGTACTTC. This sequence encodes CASSEAQSDHPYEQYF.

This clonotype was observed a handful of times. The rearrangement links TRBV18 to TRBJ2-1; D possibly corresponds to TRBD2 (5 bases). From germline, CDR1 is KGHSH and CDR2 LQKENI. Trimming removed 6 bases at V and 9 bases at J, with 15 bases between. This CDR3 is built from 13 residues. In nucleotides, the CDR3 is TGTGCCAGCTCGCAAGATCTAGGAGGTGAGCAGTTCTTC. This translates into CASSQDLGGEQFF.

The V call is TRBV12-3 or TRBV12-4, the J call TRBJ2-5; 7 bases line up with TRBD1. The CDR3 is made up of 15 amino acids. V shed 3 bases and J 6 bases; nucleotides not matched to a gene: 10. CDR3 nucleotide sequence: TGTGCCAGCAGTTTTGGAACAGGGGTTATGAAGACCCAGTACTTC. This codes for CASSFGTGVMKTQYF.

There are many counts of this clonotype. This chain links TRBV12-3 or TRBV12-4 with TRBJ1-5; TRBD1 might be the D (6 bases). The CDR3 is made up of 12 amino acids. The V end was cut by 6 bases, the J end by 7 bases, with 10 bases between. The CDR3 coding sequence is TGTGCCAGCAGCCTAGACAGGCAGCCCCAGCATTTT. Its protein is CASSLDRQPQHF.

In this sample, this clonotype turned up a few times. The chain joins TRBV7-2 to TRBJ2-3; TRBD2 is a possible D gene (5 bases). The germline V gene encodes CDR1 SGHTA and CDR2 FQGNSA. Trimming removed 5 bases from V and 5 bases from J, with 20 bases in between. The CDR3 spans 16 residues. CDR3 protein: CASSASGPRVGDTQYF. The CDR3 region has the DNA TGTGCCAGCAGCGCCAGCGGTCCTAGAGTTGGAGATACGCAGTATTTT.

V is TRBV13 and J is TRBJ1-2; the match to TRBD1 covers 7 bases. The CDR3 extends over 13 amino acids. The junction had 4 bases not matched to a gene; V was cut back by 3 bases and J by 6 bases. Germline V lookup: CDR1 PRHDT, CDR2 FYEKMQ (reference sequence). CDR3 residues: CASSFRQGHGYTF. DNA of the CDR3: TGTGCCAGCAGCTTCCGACAGGGCCATGGCTACACCTTC.

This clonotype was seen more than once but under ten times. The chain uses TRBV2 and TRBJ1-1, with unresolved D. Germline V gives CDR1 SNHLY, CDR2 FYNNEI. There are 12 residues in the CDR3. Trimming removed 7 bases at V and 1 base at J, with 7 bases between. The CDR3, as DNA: TGTGCCAGCATGGGCGGGAACACTGAAGCTTTCTTT. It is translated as CASMGGNTEAFF.

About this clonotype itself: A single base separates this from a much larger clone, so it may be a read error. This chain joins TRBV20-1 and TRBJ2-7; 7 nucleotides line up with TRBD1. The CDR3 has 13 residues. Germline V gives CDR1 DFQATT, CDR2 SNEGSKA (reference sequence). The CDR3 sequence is CRAPRQGQYEQYF. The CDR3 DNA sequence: TGCAGAGCTCCTCGACAGGGTCAATACGAGCAGTACTTC.

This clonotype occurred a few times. CDR3 loop: CATIRQVSEAFF. The CDR3 DNA is TGTGCCACCATAAGACAGGTCAGTGAAGCTTTCTTT. This chain connects TRBV24-1 to TRBJ1-1; D is possibly TRBD1 (6 bases). Germline CDR1 KGHDR, CDR2 SFDVKD. There are 12 residues in the CDR3. V gave up 8 bases and J gave up 7 bases, with 13 bases separating them.

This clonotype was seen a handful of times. The CDR3 loop is CASSLVGYPTVTYEQYF. The CDR3 nucleotides read TGTGCCAGCAGCTTAGTGGGATACCCGACAGTCACCTACGAGCAGTACTTC. This chain links TRBV13 with TRBJ2-7; D is perhaps TRBD1 (5 bases). V gave up 1 base and J gave up 2 bases, with 18 bases separating them. Per germline, CDR1 PRHDT and CDR2 FYEKMQ (reference sequence). This CDR3 comprises 17 residues.

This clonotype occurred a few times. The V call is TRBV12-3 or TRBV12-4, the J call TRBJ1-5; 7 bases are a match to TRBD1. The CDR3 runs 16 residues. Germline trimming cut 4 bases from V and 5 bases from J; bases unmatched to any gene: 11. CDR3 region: CASSSPLNRGDQPQHF. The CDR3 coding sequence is TGTGCCAGCAGTTCCCCGCTGAACAGGGGAGATCAGCCCCAGCATTTT.

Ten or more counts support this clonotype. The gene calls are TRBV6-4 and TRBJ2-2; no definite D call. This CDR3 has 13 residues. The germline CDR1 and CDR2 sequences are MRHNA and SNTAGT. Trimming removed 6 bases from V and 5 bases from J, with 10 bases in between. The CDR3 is CASSATETGELFF. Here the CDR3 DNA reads TGTGCCAGCAGCGCCACAGAAACCGGGGAGCTGTTTTTT.

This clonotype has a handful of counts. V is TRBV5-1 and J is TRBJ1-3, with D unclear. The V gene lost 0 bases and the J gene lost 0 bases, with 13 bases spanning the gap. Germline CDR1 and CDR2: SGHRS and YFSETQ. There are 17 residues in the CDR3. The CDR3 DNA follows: TGCGCCAGCAGCTTGGGCACAATCACTCTCTCTGGAAACACCATATATTTT. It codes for CASSLGTITLSGNTIYF.

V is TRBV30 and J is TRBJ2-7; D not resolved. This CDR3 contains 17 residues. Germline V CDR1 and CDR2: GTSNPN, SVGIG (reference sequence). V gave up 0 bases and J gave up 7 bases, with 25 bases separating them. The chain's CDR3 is CAWSVWPPKTSSPEQYF. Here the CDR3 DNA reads TGTGCCTGGAGTGTATGGCCCCCCAAGACGTCGTCTCCGGAGCAGTACTTC.

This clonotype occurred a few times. CDR3 sequence (DNA): TGCAGTGCTAGTTGGACAGCTAGTGAGCAGTACTTC. This codes for CSASWTASEQYF. The chain employs TRBV20-1 and TRBJ2-7; D is possibly TRBD1 (6 bases). CDR1 is DFQATT and CDR2 is SNEGSKA in the germline V gene (reference sequence). The CDR3 length is 12 residues. V lost 3 bases and J lost 7, with 13 bases in between.

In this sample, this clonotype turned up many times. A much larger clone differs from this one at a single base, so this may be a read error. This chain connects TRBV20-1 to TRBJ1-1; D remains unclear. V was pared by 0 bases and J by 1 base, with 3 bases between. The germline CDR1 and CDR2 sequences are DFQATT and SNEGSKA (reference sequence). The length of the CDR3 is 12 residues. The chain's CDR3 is CSARDRNTEAFF. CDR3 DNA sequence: TGCAGTGCTAGAGACAGGAACACTGAAGCTTTCTTT.

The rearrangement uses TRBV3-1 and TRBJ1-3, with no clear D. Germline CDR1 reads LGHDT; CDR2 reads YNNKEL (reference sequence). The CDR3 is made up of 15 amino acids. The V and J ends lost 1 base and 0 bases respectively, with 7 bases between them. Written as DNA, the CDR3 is TGTGCCAGCAGCCAAGCCGGCCTCTCTGGAAACACCATATATTTT. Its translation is CASSQAGLSGNTIYF.

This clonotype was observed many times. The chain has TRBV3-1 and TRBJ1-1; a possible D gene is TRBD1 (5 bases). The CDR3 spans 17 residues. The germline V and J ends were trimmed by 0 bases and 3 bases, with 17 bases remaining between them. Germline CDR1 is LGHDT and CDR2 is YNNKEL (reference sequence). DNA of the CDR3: TGTGCCAGCAGCCAAGAAGGGGCGGGCAAAGATGACACTGAAGCTTTCTTT. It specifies CASSQEGAGKDDTEAFF.

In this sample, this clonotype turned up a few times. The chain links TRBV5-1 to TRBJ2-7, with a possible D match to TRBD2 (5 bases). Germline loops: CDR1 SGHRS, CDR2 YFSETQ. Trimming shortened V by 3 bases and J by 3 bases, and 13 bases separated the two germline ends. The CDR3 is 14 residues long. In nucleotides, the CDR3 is TGCGCCAGCAGCTCAGGAATCGAGGGCTACGAGCAGTACTTC. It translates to CASSSGIEGYEQYF.

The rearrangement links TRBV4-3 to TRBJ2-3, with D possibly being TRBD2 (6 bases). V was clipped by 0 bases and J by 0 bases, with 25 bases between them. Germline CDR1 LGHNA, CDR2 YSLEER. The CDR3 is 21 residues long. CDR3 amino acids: CASSQDRFAGYTDTSTDTQYF. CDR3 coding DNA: TGCGCCAGCAGCCAAGATCGGTTTGCGGGGTACACGGATACTAGCACAGATACGCAGTATTTT.

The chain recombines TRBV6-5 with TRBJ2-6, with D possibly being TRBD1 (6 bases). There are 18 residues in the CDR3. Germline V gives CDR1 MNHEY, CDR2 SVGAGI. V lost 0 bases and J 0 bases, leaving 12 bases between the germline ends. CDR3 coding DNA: TGTGCCAGCAGTTACTCGCACCCAGGGGCCTCTGGGGCCAACGTCCTGACTTTC. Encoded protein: CASSYSHPGASGANVLTF.

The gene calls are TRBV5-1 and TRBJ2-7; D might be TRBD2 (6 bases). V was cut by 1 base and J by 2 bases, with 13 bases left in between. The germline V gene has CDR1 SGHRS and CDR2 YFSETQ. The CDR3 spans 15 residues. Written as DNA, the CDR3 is TGCGCCAGCAGCTTGACTCTAGCGACTACCTACGAGCAGTACTTC. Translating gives CASSLTLATTYEQYF.

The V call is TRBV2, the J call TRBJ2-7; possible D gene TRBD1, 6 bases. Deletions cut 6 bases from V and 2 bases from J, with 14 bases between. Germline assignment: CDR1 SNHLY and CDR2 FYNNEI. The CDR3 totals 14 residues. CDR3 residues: CASRRVEGAYEQYF. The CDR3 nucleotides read TGTGCCAGCAGGAGGGTAGAGGGGGCCTACGAGCAGTACTTC.

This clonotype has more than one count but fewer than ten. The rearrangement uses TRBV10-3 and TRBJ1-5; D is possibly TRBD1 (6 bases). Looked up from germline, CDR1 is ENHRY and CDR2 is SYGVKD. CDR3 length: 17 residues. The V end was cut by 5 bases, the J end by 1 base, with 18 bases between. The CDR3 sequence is CAISSVQGGGSNQPQHF. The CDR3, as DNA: TGTGCCATCAGTTCAGTACAGGGAGGTGGAAGCAATCAGCCCCAGCATTTT.

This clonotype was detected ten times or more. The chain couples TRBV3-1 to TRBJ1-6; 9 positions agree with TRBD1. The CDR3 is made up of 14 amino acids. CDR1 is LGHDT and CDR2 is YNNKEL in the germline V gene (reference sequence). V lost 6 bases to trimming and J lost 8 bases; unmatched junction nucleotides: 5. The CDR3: CASRRTGVDSPLHF. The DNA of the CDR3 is TGTGCCAGCAGACGGACAGGGGTGGATTCACCCCTCCACTTT.

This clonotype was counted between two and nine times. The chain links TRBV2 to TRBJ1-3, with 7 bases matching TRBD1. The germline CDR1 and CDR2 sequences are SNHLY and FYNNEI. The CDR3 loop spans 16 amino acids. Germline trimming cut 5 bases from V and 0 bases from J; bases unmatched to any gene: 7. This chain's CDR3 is CASSPNRGRSGNTIYF. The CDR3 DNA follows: TGTGCCAGCAGTCCGAACAGGGGACGCTCTGGAAACACCATATATTTT. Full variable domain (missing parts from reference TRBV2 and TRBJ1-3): EPEVTQTPSHQVTQMGQEVILRCVPISNHLYFYWYRQILGQKVEFLVSFYNNEISEKSEIFDDQFSVERPDGSNFTLKIRSTKLEDSAMYFCASSPNRGRSGNTIYFGEGSWLTVV.

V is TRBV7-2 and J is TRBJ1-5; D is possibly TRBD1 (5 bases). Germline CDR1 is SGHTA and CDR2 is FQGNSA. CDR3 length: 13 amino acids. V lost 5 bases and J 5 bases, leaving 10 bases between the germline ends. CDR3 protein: CASSRDHDQPQHF. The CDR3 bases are TGTGCCAGCAGCCGGGACCACGATCAGCCCCAGCATTTT.

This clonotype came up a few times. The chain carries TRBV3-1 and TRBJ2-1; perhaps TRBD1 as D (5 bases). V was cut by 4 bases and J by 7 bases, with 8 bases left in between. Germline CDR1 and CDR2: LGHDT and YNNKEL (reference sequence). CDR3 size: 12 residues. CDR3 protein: CASSLTGNEQFF. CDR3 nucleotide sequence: TGTGCCAGCAGCCTCACAGGTAATGAGCAGTTCTTC.